These 23 T cell receptor beta chains were all obtained from the same sample, sequenced in a study of identifying expanded T cells in peripheral blood. Sequenced by immunoSEQ multiplex PCR; TCRdb stores in-frame clones only, minus some. The repertoire holds 95,000 to 150,000 clones, 84% seen once, with 3.3% in the top ten. The specimen sequenced was blood. The source is a person between 18 and 75 years old in good health.

This clone has only a few counts. The chain uses TRBV6-5 and TRBJ2-1, with D uncertain. Trimming took off 0 bases at V and 8 bases at J, with 8 bases between the two ends. The CDR3 covers 13 residues. Germline CDR1 and CDR2: MNHEY and SVGAGI. The CDR3 bases are TGTGCCAGCAGTTACTCGAACGGAGATGAGCAGTTCTTC. This sequence encodes CASSYSNGDEQFF.

This chain connects TRBV7-9 to TRBJ2-7, with 9 bases identical to TRBD1. CDR1 SEHNR and CDR2 FQNEAQ come from the germline V gene (reference sequence). V was pared by 5 bases and J by 6 bases, with 2 bases of the junction left unmatched. The CDR3 is made up of 12 amino acids. The CDR3 DNA reads TGTGCCAGCAGCGGGACAGGGAGCGAGCAGTACTTC. Residues: CASSGTGSEQYF. The variable domain in full, with the rest retrieved from reference TRBV7-9 and TRBJ2-7, is DTGVSQNPRHKITKRGQNVTFRCDPISEHNRLYWYRQTLGQGPEFLTYFQNEAQLEKSRLLSDRFSAERPKGSFSTLEIQRTEQGDSAMYLCASSGTGSEQYFGPGTRLTVT.

The gene calls are TRBV6-5 and TRBJ1-1; maybe TRBD1 (6 bases). CDR3 length equals 16 residues. Germline V CDR1 and CDR2: MNHEY, SVGAGI. Trimming took 4 bases from V and 0 from J, leaving 15 bases between them. In nucleotides, the CDR3 is TGTGCCAGCAGTTTGCACAGGGCACGAATGAACACTGAAGCTTTCTTT. Translating gives CASSLHRARMNTEAFF.

This clone occurred many times. This chain uses TRBV15 with TRBJ1-5; D call uncertain. The V and J ends lost 0 bases and 1 base respectively, with 13 bases between them. Germline V gene lookup returns CDR1 LNHNV and CDR2 YYDKDF (reference sequence). The CDR3 contains 17 residues. The DNA of the CDR3 is TGTGCCACCAGCAGAGATCCCCGGGAAAAAAGCAATCAGCCCCAGCATTTT. Its translation is CATSRDPREKSNQPQHF.

In nucleotides, the CDR3 is TGTGCCAGCAGCTTAGACAGCTACGAGCAGTACTTC. This translates into CASSLDSYEQYF. The genes are TRBV11-2 and TRBJ2-7; D gene uncertain. This CDR3 region has 12 residues. The V end was cut by 0 bases, the J end by 3 bases, with 3 bases between. Germline V CDR1 and CDR2: SGHAT, FQNNGV.

V and J are TRBV15 and TRBJ2-7; D is unclear. V dropped 3 bases and J dropped 3 bases, with 18 bases sitting between them. CDR1 and CDR2 from the germline V gene are LNHNV and YYDKDF (reference sequence). The CDR3 totals 16 residues. CDR3 coding DNA: TGTGCCACCAGCAGCGCAGGAGTCCCTCAAGGCTACGAGCAGTACTTC. Its translation: CATSSAGVPQGYEQYF.

The chain links TRBV7-2 to TRBJ1-4, with D tentatively TRBD1 (6 bases). From germline, CDR1 is SGHTA and CDR2 FQGNSA. The CDR3 covers 13 residues. V was shortened by 6 bases and J by 8 bases, with 13 bases between the two germline ends. For the CDR3, the DNA is TGTGCCAGCAGTTGGGGGCCGCGGGAAAAACTGTTTTTT. Amino acids: CASSWGPREKLFF. The whole variable domain, filled in from reference TRBV7-2 and TRBJ1-4, reads GAGVSQSPSNKVTEKGKDVELRCDPISGHTALYWYRQSLGQGLEFLIYFQGNSAPDKSGLPSDRFSAERTGGSVSTLTIQRTQQEDSAVYLCASSWGPREKLFFGSGTQLSVL.

This clone occurred a few times. The CDR3 region is CASSSNTASSYNSPLHF. CDR3 sequence (DNA): TGTGCCAGCAGCTCAAACACCGCAAGCTCCTATAATTCACCCCTCCACTTT. The chain combines TRBV7-9 with TRBJ1-6; the D is unclear. The CDR3 is 17 residues long. Germline V gene lookup returns CDR1 SEHNR and CDR2 FQNEAQ (reference sequence). V was shortened by 4 bases and J by 0 bases, with 13 bases between the two germline ends.

Comments on this clone: Mismatch with germline at one junction end may stem from a read error. The CDR3 DNA sequence: TGTGCCAGCAGCTTAGGGGGGCAACCCGGGGACTATGGCTACGCCTTC. Protein: CASSLGGQPGDYGYAF. V and J are TRBV7-6 and TRBJ1-2; the D gene is possibly TRBD1 (6 bases). This CDR3 contains 16 residues. Germline CDR1 and CDR2: SGHVS and FNYEAQ. The variable domain in full, completed from reference TRBV7-6 and TRBJ1-2, reads GAGVSQSPRYKVTKRGQDVALRCDPISGHVSLYWYRQALGQGPEFLTYFNYEAQQDKSGLPNDRFSAERPEGSISTLTIQRTEQRDSAMYRCASSLGGQPGDYGYAFGSGTRLTVV.

The rearrangement uses TRBV19 and TRBJ1-6, with 7 bases that match TRBD1. Germline CDR1 is LNHDA and CDR2 is SQIVND (reference sequence). V dropped 8 bases and J dropped 3; count of bases not matched to a gene: 7. The CDR3 has 15 amino acids. The CDR3 sequence: CASREGGYYNSPLHF. CDR3 in DNA: TGTGCCAGTCGAGAAGGGGGCTACTATAATTCACCCCTCCACTTT.

The chain joins TRBV2 to TRBJ2-3; maybe TRBD1 (5 bases). The CDR3 is 17 residues long. The V end was cut by 4 bases, the J end by 3 bases, with 20 bases between. CDR1 is SNHLY, CDR2 FYNNEI, per germline. This CDR3 is CASSAPPQGIPTDTQYF. As DNA, the CDR3 is TGTGCCAGCAGTGCCCCGCCCCAGGGAATTCCGACAGATACGCAGTATTTT.

This clone was observed a few times. The rearrangement joins TRBV7-9 to TRBJ1-1; the D is unclear. The CDR3 extends over 11 amino acids. CDR1 SEHNR and CDR2 FQNEAQ come from the germline V gene (reference sequence). Trimming stripped 1 base from V and 6 bases from J, with 3 bases between. CDR3: CASSLEPEAFF. CDR3 sequence (DNA): TGTGCCAGCAGCTTAGAGCCTGAAGCTTTCTTT.

CDR3 DNA: TGTGCCAGCAGTGAAGGGACAAACTCCTACGAGCAGTACTTC. Protein: CASSEGTNSYEQYF. This chain links TRBV2 with TRBJ2-7; TRBD1 is a possible D gene (5 bases). This CDR3 spans 14 amino acids. Germline V gene lookup returns CDR1 SNHLY and CDR2 FYNNEI. V was cut by 1 base and J by 0 bases, with 7 bases left in between.

This clone appeared a single time. V usage is TRBV7-2 and J usage is TRBJ2-7; a weak D match, TRBD2 (7 bases). V lost 1 base and J lost 0, with 13 bases in between. The CDR3 length is 16 residues. Germline loops: CDR1 SGHTA, CDR2 FQGNSA. DNA of the CDR3: TGTGCCAGCAGCTTAGAATTTGCGGGGGCCTCCTACGAGCAGTACTTC. This gives the protein CASSLEFAGASYEQYF.

The chain is built from TRBV10-3 and TRBJ1-6; TRBD1 is a possible D gene (6 bases). CDR3 size: 14 residues. The germline CDR1 and CDR2 sequences are ENHRY and SYGVKD. Trimming stripped 4 bases from V and 5 bases from J, with 9 bases between. CDR3 DNA: TGTGCCATCAGTGTCGGACAGAATAATTCACCCCTCCACTTT. Its translation is CAISVGQNNSPLHF.

The chain recombines TRBV6-5 with TRBJ2-7; D call uncertain. This CDR3 has 13 residues. Trimming cost V 6 bases and J 3 bases, with 12 bases left between them. CDR1 MNHEY and CDR2 SVGAGI come from the germline V gene. The CDR3, as DNA: TGTGCCAGCAGGGCCCTTAAACTCTACGAGCAGTACTTC. This encodes CASRALKLYEQYF.

CDR3 loop: CAWSAGGSNYGYTF. As DNA, the CDR3 is TGTGCCTGGAGTGCCGGGGGCTCTAACTATGGCTACACCTTC. The chain carries TRBV30 and TRBJ1-2, with D possibly being TRBD1 (6 bases). This CDR3 is 14 amino acids long. In germline, CDR1 is GTSNPN, CDR2 SVGIG (reference sequence). The V and J ends lost 1 base and 0 bases respectively, with 9 bases between them.

This clone was counted at least ten times. The same CDR3 is also encoded by other DNA sequences in this sample. Here the CDR3 reads CASTISGNTIYF. In nucleotides, the CDR3 is TGTGCCAGCACAATCTCTGGAAACACCATATATTTT. V usage is TRBV6-6 and J usage is TRBJ1-3; D call uncertain. Germline CDR1 is MNHNY and CDR2 is SVGAGI (reference sequence). The CDR3 totals 12 residues. V gave up 7 bases and J gave up 0 bases, with 4 bases separating them.

V gene TRBV5-6 combines with J gene TRBJ1-1, with D perhaps matching TRBD1 (5 bases). In germline, CDR1 is SGHDT, CDR2 YYEEEE. This CDR3 region has 12 residues. V was shortened by 3 bases and J by 3 bases, with 6 bases between the two germline ends. The CDR3 DNA sequence: TGTGCCAGCAGCTACAGGTACACTGAAGCTTTCTTT. Its protein is CASSYRYTEAFF.

The V and J genes are TRBV4-3 and TRBJ2-6; D not certain. Germline V gives CDR1 LGHNA, CDR2 YSLEER. V lost 1 base and J lost 2, with 6 bases in between. The CDR3 runs 15 residues. The CDR3 spells CASSQAETGANVLTF. CDR3 coding DNA: TGCGCCAGCAGCCAAGCAGAGACTGGGGCCAACGTCCTGACTTTC.

The chain recombines TRBV7-2 with TRBJ2-3, with D possibly TRBD1 on 6 matching bases. The CDR3 consists of 15 residues. Germline V CDR1 and CDR2: SGHTA, FQGNSA. Trimming shortened V by 0 bases and J by 4 bases, and 11 bases separated the two germline ends. The CDR3 is CASSLASTGPDTQYF. CDR3 nucleotides: TGTGCCAGCAGCTTAGCGTCCACAGGGCCAGATACGCAGTATTTT.

The genes are TRBV5-8 and TRBJ1-6; 7 bases align to TRBD1. The CDR3 runs to 15 residues. The germline V gene has CDR1 SGHTS and CDR2 YDEGEE. Trimming took 3 bases from V and 11 from J; bases not matched to a gene: 11. CDR3 loop: CASSSTGVPWAPLHF. In nucleotides, the CDR3 is TGTGCCAGCAGCTCCACAGGGGTGCCTTGGGCACCCCTCCACTTT.

The V call is TRBV6-5, the J call TRBJ1-4, with TRBD1 identical over 9 bases. Germline CDR1 reads MNHEY; CDR2 reads SVGAGI. After removal of 5 bases from V and 10 bases from J, the junction contained 2 bases not matched to a gene. CDR3 length: 12 residues. CDR3 DNA: TGTGCCAGCAGTGCGGGACAGGGAAAACTGTTTTTT. Its protein product is CASSAGQGKLFF.